These T cell receptor beta chains were read from a single sample in a study of T cell clusters in autoimmune cytopenias. TCRdb reprocessed the multiplex PCR reads, with one entry per CDR3 protein and no DNA. The listing contains about 6,300 distinct CDR3 sequences. These data were also reused for a study on T cell repertoires in aging, cancer and after chemotherapy.

The material sequenced was peripheral blood. These TCRs come from a human donor in good health. The CDR3 runs from the conserved cysteine through the conserved F or W. Rows give clone size only sometimes, using once, few, many, or a class for an expanded clone.

clone_size	j_call	v_call	cdr3_aa
.	TRBJ2-7	TRBV15	CATSRPWTGYSYEQYF
medium-sized	TRBJ2-3	TRBV11-3	CASSRGGASGAADTQYF
medium-sized	TRBJ1-1	TRBV19	CASRTRDRGNTEAFF
.	TRBJ2-3	TRBV12-3/TRBV12-4	CASSPSGTDTQYF
medium-sized	TRBJ2-3	TRBV19	CASSIWTSGAPDTQYF
.	TRBJ1-5	TRBV11-1	CASSLNSRQPQHF
medium-sized	TRBJ2-2	TRBV6-6	CASSPGQGYTGELFF
medium-sized	TRBJ2-2	TRBV27	CASRPYLGGELFF
medium-sized	TRBJ2-2	TRBV11-3	CASSAPPMNTGELFF
.	TRBJ2-3	TRBV5-6	CASSLGSGGAIDTQYF